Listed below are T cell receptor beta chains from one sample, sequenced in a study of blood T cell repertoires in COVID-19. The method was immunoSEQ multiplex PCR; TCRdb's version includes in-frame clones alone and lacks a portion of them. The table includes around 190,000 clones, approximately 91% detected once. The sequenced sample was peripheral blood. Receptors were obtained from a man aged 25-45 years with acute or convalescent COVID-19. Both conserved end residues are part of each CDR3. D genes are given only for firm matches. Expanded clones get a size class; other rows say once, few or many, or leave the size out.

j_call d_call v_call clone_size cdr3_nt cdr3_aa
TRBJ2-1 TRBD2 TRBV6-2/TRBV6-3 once TGTGCCAGCAGTTACTGGGCGGGAGACGGCGAGCAGTTCTTC CASSYWAGDGEQFF
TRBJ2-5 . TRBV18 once TGTGCCAGCTCACGCGGGTACCAAGAGACCCAGTACTTC CASSRGYQETQYF
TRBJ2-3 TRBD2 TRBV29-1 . TGCAGCGTTGCGCTGCGGGGGGGCGGCACAGATACGCAGTATTTT CSVALRGGGTDTQYF
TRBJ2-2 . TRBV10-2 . TGCGCCAGTCACAGGGTCGGCACCGGGGAGCTGTTTTTT CASHRVGTGELFF
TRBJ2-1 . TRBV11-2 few TGTGCCAGCAGCTATCAGGGACTCCCAAACAATGAGCAGTTCTTC CASSYQGLPNNEQFF
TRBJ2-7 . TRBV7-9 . TGTGCCAGCAGCTTCCCGTGGGACACTAGCTCCTACGAGCAGTACTTC CASSFPWDTSSYEQYF
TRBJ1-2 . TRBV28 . TGTGCCAGCAGTTATAACAGCAACTATGGCTACACCTTC CASSYNSNYGYTF
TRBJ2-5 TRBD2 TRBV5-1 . TGCGCCAGCAAGCTTGCGGTGGCGGGGGGGCAGGAGACCCAGTACTTC CASKLAVAGGQETQYF
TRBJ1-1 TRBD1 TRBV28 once TGTGCCAGCAGTTTATGGGGGGCGACAGGGGTTGCCACTGAAGCTTTCTTT CASSLWGATGVATEAFF
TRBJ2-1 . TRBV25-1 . TGTGCCAGCAGTGAATCCTTCGGGGTTAGCTCCTACAATGAGCAGTTCTTC CASSESFGVSSYNEQFF
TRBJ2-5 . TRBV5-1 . TGCGCCAGCAGTTCATCCGGGATTGAGACCCAGTACTTC CASSSSGIETQYF
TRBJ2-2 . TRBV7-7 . TGTGCTAGCAGCTCGGGGTGGTCGCTCGCAGCCGGGGAGCTGTTTTTT CASSSGWSLAAGELFF
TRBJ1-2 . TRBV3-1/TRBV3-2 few TGTGCCAGCAGCCTCCAGTATGGCTACACCTTC CASSLQYGYTF
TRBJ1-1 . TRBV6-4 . TGTGCCAGCAGTGATCAAGGACACAAGAACACTGAAGCTTTCTTT CASSDQGHKNTEAFF
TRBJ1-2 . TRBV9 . TGTGCCAGCAGCGTAGGAGAGGGAGGCTATGGCTACACCTTC CASSVGEGGYGYTF
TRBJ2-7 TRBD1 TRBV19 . TGTGCCAGTACCCCGGACAGGGGATTCGTGCAGTACTTC CASTPDRGFVQYF
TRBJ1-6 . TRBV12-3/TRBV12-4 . TGTGCCAGCAGAACAGAGTATAATTCACCCCTCCACTTT CASRTEYNSPLHF
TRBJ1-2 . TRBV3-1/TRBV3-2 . TGTGCCAGCACGCTAAGAGACACTAACTATGGCTACACCTTC CASTLRDTNYGYTF
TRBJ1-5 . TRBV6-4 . TGTGCCAGCAGTGACGGGCAGGGCACCAATCAGCCCCAGCATTTT CASSDGQGTNQPQHF
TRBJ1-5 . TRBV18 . TGTGCCAGCTCACCACAGGGGAAGGATCAGCCCCAGCATTTT CASSPQGKDQPQHF
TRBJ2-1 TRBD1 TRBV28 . TGTGCCAGCGGGACAGGCAGGAATGAGCAGTTCTTC CASGTGRNEQFF
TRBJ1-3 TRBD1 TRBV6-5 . TGTGCCAGCAGACCCAGGGGGCTATCTGGAAACACCATATATTTT CASRPRGLSGNTIYF
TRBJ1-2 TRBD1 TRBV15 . TGTGCCACCAGCAGATTAAACAGGGGGGCTGGCTACACCTTC CATSRLNRGAGYTF
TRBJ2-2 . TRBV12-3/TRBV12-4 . TGTGCCAGCAGTCGAGTTCCCGGGGAGCTGTTTTTT CASSRVPGELFF
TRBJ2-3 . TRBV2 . TGTGCCAGCACCCAACAGGGAAGAAGGACAGATACGCAGTATTTT CASTQQGRRTDTQYF
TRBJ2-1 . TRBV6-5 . TGTGCCAGCAGGCGCGTAGATGAGCAGTTCTTC CASRRVDEQFF
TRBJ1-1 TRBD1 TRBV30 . TGTGCCTGGAGTGTGTCGGACAGGGAGAACACTGAAGCTTTCTTT CAWSVSDRENTEAFF
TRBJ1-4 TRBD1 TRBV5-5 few TGTGCCAGCAACCCGTCCCCCGGGACAGGTAGTGAAAAACTGTTTTTT CASNPSPGTGSEKLFF
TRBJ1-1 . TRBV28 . TGTGCCAGCAGTGGGGGAGGGCGGACTGAAGCTTTCTTT CASSGGGRTEAFF
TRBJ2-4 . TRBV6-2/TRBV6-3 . TGTGCCAGCAGTTACCCACAGACCAAAAACATTCAGTACTTC CASSYPQTKNIQYF
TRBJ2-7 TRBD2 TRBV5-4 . TGTGCCAGCAGCCCCCAGCGGGAGTTGGGCGAGCAGTACTTC CASSPQRELGEQYF
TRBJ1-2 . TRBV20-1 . TGCAGGGCCCCATCGGGTTATGGCTACACCTTC CRAPSGYGYTF
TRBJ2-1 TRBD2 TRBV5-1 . TGCGCCAGCAGCTTTAGCGGGGGGGCTAGTGAGCAGTTCTTC CASSFSGGASEQFF
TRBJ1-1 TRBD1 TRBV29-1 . TGCAGCGCAGGACAGGGCGCCACTGAAGCTTTCTTT CSAGQGATEAFF
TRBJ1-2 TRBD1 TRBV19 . TGTGCCAGTAGATTGGGACAGGGTTTACACTATGGCTACACCTTC CASRLGQGLHYGYTF
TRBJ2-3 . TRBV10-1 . TGCGCCAGCAGCCCTTCCCTCACAGATACGCAGTATTTT CASSPSLTDTQYF
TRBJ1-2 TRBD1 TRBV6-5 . TGTGCCAGTTCATTGCGGGACAGGGGCCGCTATGGCTACACCTTC CASSLRDRGRYGYTF
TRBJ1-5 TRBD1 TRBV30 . TGTGCCTGGAGCCGGGACAGGAATCAGCCCCAGCATTTT CAWSRDRNQPQHF
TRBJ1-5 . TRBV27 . TGTGCCAGCAGTTTACAGGGGAAGAATCAGCCCCAGCATTTT CASSLQGKNQPQHF
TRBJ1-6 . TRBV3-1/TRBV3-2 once TGTGCCAGCACAGACTCCTATAATTCACCCCTCCACTTT CASTDSYNSPLHF
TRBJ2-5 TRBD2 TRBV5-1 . TGCGCCAGCAGCTTAAACCTAGCGGGAGGAGAGACCCAGTACTTC CASSLNLAGGETQYF
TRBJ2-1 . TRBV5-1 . TGCGCCAGCAGCTTGGTTTCCGAGACAGGGCAGTTCTTC CASSLVSETGQFF
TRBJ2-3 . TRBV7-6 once TGTGCCAGCAGCTCGAGGTCAGATACGCAGTATTTT CASSSRSDTQYF
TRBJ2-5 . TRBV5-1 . TGCGCCAGCACCAGGGAGGAGGGGGCGCTTGGGGAGACCCAGTACTTC CASTREEGALGETQYF
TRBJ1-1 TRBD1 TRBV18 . TGTGCCAGCTCACTCACGGGACAGCAGAACACTGAAGCTTTCTTT CASSLTGQQNTEAFF